This T cell receptor beta chain was sequenced for a study of blood T cells in healthy people across ages. Investigators took ten milliliters of peripheral blood from every donor. The use of a sample-barcoded 5' primer and a J-beta primer mix characterized a second PCR of about 6 to 12 cycles. MiXCR, run by TCRdb on the 5' RACE reads, gives a single entry per CDR3 protein. The sample carries 790,000 or so distinct CDR3 sequences, about 46% recorded once. This CDR3 is 17 amino acids long. The V gene's germline CDR1 is MNHEY and CDR2 SVGAGI. The V segment lost 0 bases and the J segment 11 bases; nucleotides outside the gene matches: 16. Ten or more counts support this clonotype.

The rearrangement links TRBV6-5 to TRBJ2-5; 9 bases line up with TRBD2. The TCR was taken from an elderly man in good health. Source material: blood. CDR3 nucleotides: TGTGCCAGCAGTTACTCGACCCCCGGGACTAGCATCAATGAGCAGTACTTC. Translating it yields CASSYSTPGTSINEQYF.